The subject of this entry is one TCR beta chain. Its antigen is unidentified. This entry belongs to a study of long-term antiretroviral therapy in people with HIV. Notes on the study in general: Repertoires with HIV possessed tighter CDR3 length spans than those of controls. Data on ART adherence, viral resistance or therapy changes were unavailable.

Sequencing used immunoSEQ v3.0 at survey level. Sequenced by immunoSEQ multiplex PCR; TCRdb stores in-frame clones only, minus some. The data show roughly 30,000 clones, 80% seen once. The United States was where all participants with HIV were treated. Sequences were derived from unsorted PBMCs, sampled 0.3 years after starting antiretroviral therapy. This receptor was identified in a man aged 35 to 55 with HIV.

The CDR3: CASSLAGGNEQYF. The CDR3 coding sequence is TGTGCCAGCAGTTTGGCGGGAGGGAACGAGCAGTACTTC. The V and J genes are TRBV28 and TRBJ2-7, with 9 positions matching TRBD2. V was pared by 3 bases and J by 5 bases, with 2 bases of the junction left unmatched. The CDR3 covers 13 residues. Germline CDR1 reads MDHEN; CDR2 reads SYDVKM.